Listed here is a single T cell receptor (beta chain). This sample stems from a study of blood T cells in healthy people across ages. Germline-derived CDR1 and CDR2 are SEHNR and FQNEAQ (reference sequence). There are 13 residues in the CDR3. Deletions cut 6 bases from V and 3 bases from J, with 11 bases between. Together with a sample-barcoded 5' primer, a J-beta primer mix was included in a second PCR lasting about 7 to 12 cycles. TCRdb processed the 5' RACE reads anew with MiXCR; each CDR3 protein has one entry. Of hundreds of thousands of distinct CDR3 sequences in the sample, 25% to 35% were seen once.

This chain connects TRBV7-9 to TRBJ1-1; the D is unclear. Specimen: blood. The clonotype originates from a woman at least 80 years old in good health. The CDR3 reads CASSSHGYTEAFF. CDR3 DNA sequence: TGTGCCAGCAGTTCCCATGGATACACTGAAGCTTTCTTT.